A single sample is the source of the 27 T cell receptor beta chains below, sequenced in a study of OX40 agonist ivuxolimab in advanced cancers. The assay was immunoSEQ multiplex PCR, and TCRdb's table has in-frame clones only and misses some. The sample holds about 82,000 clones, 75% to 90% seen once. This sample comprised CD4+ or CD8+ T cells sorted from blood, obtained in a trial of the OX40 agonist ivuxolimab. All receptors come from an adult with an advanced solid tumor such as melanoma, head and neck, liver or kidney cancer.

This rearrangement joins TRBV30 to TRBJ2-3, with TRBD1 as a possible D gene (6 bases). The V end was cut by 4 bases, the J end by 4 bases, with 12 bases between. The CDR3 length is 13 residues. Germline V lookup: CDR1 GTSNPN, CDR2 SVGIG (reference sequence). The CDR3 spells CAWTLSGADTQYF. The CDR3 nucleotides are TGTGCCTGGACCCTCTCAGGGGCAGATACGCAGTATTTT. The full variable domain, completed using reference TRBV30 and TRBJ2-3, is SQTIHQWPATLVQPVGSPLSLECTVEGTSNPNLYWYRQAAGRGLQLLFYSVGIGQISSEVPQNLSASRPQDRQFILSSKKLLLSDSGFYLCAWTLSGADTQYFGPGTRLTVL.

This chain joins TRBV9 and TRBJ1-4; unclear D gene. This CDR3 comprises 16 residues. Germline V gene data show CDR1 as SGDLS and CDR2 as YYNGEE. Between the trimmed V and J ends, which lost 3 bases and 4 bases, there was a span of 16 bases. This CDR3 is CASSDRGGGVNEKLFF. For the CDR3, the DNA is TGTGCCAGCAGCGACCGTGGAGGCGGGGTTAATGAAAAACTGTTTTTT.

The DNA of the CDR3 is TGTGCCTGGAGTCTCGGGGGGGCCGCCACAGATACGCAGTATTTT. Protein: CAWSLGGAATDTQYF. The V call is TRBV30, the J call TRBJ2-3; 8 bases are a match to TRBD2. Germline CDR1 and CDR2: GTSNPN and SVGIG (reference sequence). This CDR3 has 15 amino acids. J was trimmed by 2 bases and V by 2 bases; bases with no gene match: 6.

This clone appeared a single time. The chain is built from TRBV19 and TRBJ1-2, with unresolved D. Germline loops: CDR1 LNHDA, CDR2 SQIVND (reference sequence). The ends were cut back, 4 bases at V and 3 bases at J, with 15 bases in the middle. CDR3 length: 15 amino acids. The CDR3 nucleotides read TGTGCCAGTAGTACCGGACCTAGGAATTACTATGGCTACACCTTC. It encodes CASSTGPRNYYGYTF.

This clone was observed a few times. V usage is TRBV10-3 and J usage is TRBJ2-6, with D perhaps TRBD1 (7 bases). Germline CDR1 ENHRY, CDR2 SYGVKD. The V end was cut by 4 bases, the J end by 0 bases, with 16 bases between. CDR3 size: 18 residues. The DNA of the CDR3 is TGTGCCATCAGTGCCCGACAGGGAGGCGCCTCTGGGGCCAACGTCCTGACTTTC. It is translated as CAISARQGGASGANVLTF.

The chain recombines TRBV5-1 with TRBJ2-2, with 7 bases that match TRBD1. CDR3 size: 15 residues. Trimming at V came to 4 bases and at J to 1 base, leaving 4 bases not matched to a gene. Germline V gives CDR1 SGHRS, CDR2 YFSETQ. This CDR3 reads CASSAGQENTGELFF. The CDR3 region has the DNA TGCGCCAGCAGCGCCGGACAGGAGAACACCGGGGAGCTGTTTTTT.

This clone was counted a few times. The chain combines TRBV10-1 with TRBJ2-6; D is undetermined. The V end was cut by 2 bases, the J end by 0 bases, with 5 bases between. Germline V lookup: CDR1 WNHNN, CDR2 SYGVQD (reference sequence). The length of the CDR3 is 15 residues. The CDR3 nucleotides are TGCGCCAGCAGTGAGGGGTTCTCTGGGGCCAACGTCCTGACTTTC. Its protein is CASSEGFSGANVLTF.

The chain recombines TRBV28 with TRBJ1-5; D gene unclear. The V and J ends lost 5 bases and 0 bases respectively, with 14 bases between them. The germline V gene encodes CDR1 MDHEN and CDR2 SYDVKM. This CDR3 is built from 16 residues. As DNA, the CDR3 is TGTGCCAGCAGTACCCTAGGGAGCTATAGCAATCAGCCCCAGCATTTT. Its protein product is CASSTLGSYSNQPQHF.

V is TRBV30 and J is TRBJ1-4; no firm D call. There are 14 residues in the CDR3. The germline CDR1 and CDR2 sequences are GTSNPN and SVGIG (reference sequence). With 0 bases removed from V and 8 bases from J, the gap between germline ends came to 13 bases. The CDR3 DNA sequence: TGTGCCTGGAGTGTACGTATTGGGAGGGAAAAACTGTTTTTT. Protein sequence: CAWSVRIGREKLFF.

The V call is TRBV2, the J call TRBJ1-2, with 7 bases fitting TRBD1. The ends lost 4 bases at V and 4 bases at J; junction bases unmatched: 6. Germline V gene data show CDR1 as SNHLY and CDR2 as FYNNEI. CDR3 length equals 14 residues. The CDR3 is CASSGTGGGYGYTF. The CDR3 nucleotides are TGTGCCAGCAGTGGGACAGGTGGGGGCTATGGCTACACCTTC.

As regards this clone: Its ends do not fully match the called genes, so a read error is possible. The chain employs TRBV7-7 and TRBJ2-5; D gene unclear. This CDR3 is 13 amino acids long. Germline V gives CDR1 SSHAT, CDR2 FNYEAQ (reference sequence). Written as DNA, the CDR3 is TGTGCTAGCAGCTTACTGGGACAAGAGACCCAGTACTTC. Translated: CASSLLGQETQYF.

This chain uses TRBV9 with TRBJ2-1, with TRBD2 matching over 9 bases. The trim removed 0 bases at V and 8 bases at J, leaving 9 bases unmatched. From germline, CDR1 is SGDLS and CDR2 YYNGEE. The CDR3 runs 16 residues. DNA for the CDR3: TGTGCCAGCAGCGTAGTCGTTGCGGGGGGGCTGGATGAGCAGTTCTTC. As protein: CASSVVVAGGLDEQFF.

The chain links TRBV2 to TRBJ2-3, with 7 bases aligning to TRBD2. CDR3 length: 20 residues. V was pared by 2 bases and J by 3 bases, with 20 bases of the junction left unmatched. The V gene's germline CDR1 is SNHLY and CDR2 FYNNEI. CDR3: CASSEFYVWGGTKQTDTQYF. The CDR3 DNA reads as TGTGCCAGCAGTGAATTTTACGTATGGGGGGGAACGAAACAAACAGATACGCAGTATTTT.

V is TRBV6-1 and J is TRBJ1-2, with 9 bases identical to TRBD1. With 6 bases clipped from V and 2 bases from J, the junction kept 7 bases outside the gene matches. The CDR3 spans 15 residues. Germline CDR1 and CDR2: MNHNS and SASEGT. The CDR3 DNA follows: TGTGCCAGCAGACCCTCCGGGACAGGGAACTATGGCTACACCTTC. This sequence encodes CASRPSGTGNYGYTF.

V is TRBV14 and J is TRBJ2-1; tentatively, D is TRBD1 (6 bases). Germline V CDR1 and CDR2: SGHDN, FVKESK. V was clipped by 4 bases and J by 2 bases, with 15 bases between them. This CDR3 comprises 16 residues. The CDR3 sequence: CASSLLDRPTYNEQFF. CDR3 coding DNA: TGTGCCAGCAGCCTTCTCGACAGGCCGACCTACAATGAGCAGTTCTTC.

The chain employs TRBV7-2 and TRBJ2-5; D perhaps matches TRBD2 (7 bases). Germline assignment: CDR1 SGHTA and CDR2 FQGNSA. The ends were cut back, 0 bases at V and 4 bases at J, with 9 bases in the middle. The length of the CDR3 is 14 residues. CDR3: CASSLAGGRETQYF. CDR3 nucleotides: TGTGCCAGCAGCTTAGCGGGGGGGCGAGAGACCCAGTACTTC.

The CDR3, as DNA: TGTGCCTGGAGTGTAGGGCAGCTGTACCAAGAGACCCAGTACTTC. It translates to CAWSVGQLYQETQYF. The rearrangement joins TRBV30 to TRBJ2-5, with no clear D. The CDR3 is made up of 15 amino acids. CDR1 is GTSNPN and CDR2 is SVGIG in the germline V gene (reference sequence). V lost 0 bases and J lost 0, with 11 bases in between.

This chain joins TRBV4-2 and TRBJ2-5; D possibly matches TRBD1 or TRBD2 (5 bases each). This CDR3 spans 16 amino acids. Germline CDR1 is LGHNA and CDR2 is YNFKEQ. V lost 3 bases to trimming and J lost 3 bases, with 17 bases between them. In nucleotides, the CDR3 is TGTGCCAGCAGCCACCCCCCGGGGCAACGGGAAGAGACCCAGTACTTC. Protein sequence: CASSHPPGQREETQYF.

The CDR3 here is CASSHRLGGSGGNTIYF. As DNA, the CDR3 is TGTGCCAGCAGCCATAGGCTAGGCGGATCGGGTGGAAACACCATATATTTT. The V gene is TRBV28, the J gene TRBJ1-3; D is unclear. Germline V CDR1 and CDR2: MDHEN, SYDVKM. The V and J ends lost 6 bases and 3 bases respectively, with 21 bases between them. This CDR3 has 17 amino acids.

The chain recombines TRBV6-5 with TRBJ2-2; possible D gene TRBD1, 5 bases. The CDR3 is made up of 14 amino acids. Trimming left V 7 bases short and J 4 bases short, with 13 bases between. Germline V gene data show CDR1 as MNHEY and CDR2 as SVGAGI. The CDR3 DNA follows: TGTGCCAGCAATCAGGGTGGTAGCACCGGGGAGCTGTTTTTT. Its protein is CASNQGGSTGELFF.

This clone has only one observation. The chain employs TRBV7-2 and TRBJ2-5; TRBD2 matches at 8 bases. In germline, CDR1 is SGHTA, CDR2 FQGNSA. V lost 0 bases and J lost 5; bases outside the gene matches: 8. This CDR3 has 16 residues. The CDR3 sequence: CASSLAFGGAGETQYF. The DNA for the CDR3 is TGTGCCAGCAGCTTAGCTTTCGGGGGGGCAGGGGAGACCCAGTACTTC.

V gene TRBV19 combines with J gene TRBJ2-6; D possibly corresponds to TRBD2 (6 bases). Germline V CDR1 and CDR2: LNHDA, SQIVND (reference sequence). V was shortened by 4 bases and J by 0 bases, with 13 bases between the two germline ends. The CDR3 contains 17 residues. DNA of the CDR3: TGTGCCAGTAGTAGAACCGGGACTCACTCTGGGGCCAACGTCCTGACTTTC. Protein: CASSRTGTHSGANVLTF.

This chain joins TRBV5-4 and TRBJ1-2; TRBD1 matches at 10 bases. With 2 bases clipped from V and 2 bases from J, the junction kept 3 bases outside the gene matches. From germline, CDR1 is SGHNT and CDR2 YYREEE (reference sequence). The CDR3 loop spans 15 amino acids. The DNA for the CDR3 is TGTGCCAGCAGCTTAGACAGGGGGCGCAACTATGGCTACACCTTC. Translated, it gives CASSLDRGRNYGYTF.

The chain's CDR3 is CASSLFRGSSTGELFF. The CDR3 DNA reads as TGCGCCAGCAGCTTGTTCAGGGGTTCGAGCACCGGGGAGCTGTTTTTT. V is TRBV5-1 and J is TRBJ2-2, with D possibly being TRBD1 (6 bases). The V end was cut by 1 base, the J end by 4 bases, with 14 bases between. CDR1 is SGHRS and CDR2 is YFSETQ in the germline V gene. CDR3 length: 16 residues.

The CDR3 sequence: CASPDRFPLRSNQPQHF. DNA of the CDR3: TGTGCCAGCCCGGACAGGTTCCCACTTAGGAGCAATCAGCCCCAGCATTTT. The chain is built from TRBV5-6 and TRBJ1-5; 7 bases line up with TRBD1. Trimming cost V 7 bases and J 1 base; bases outside gene matches: 14. The germline V gene has CDR1 SGHDT and CDR2 YYEEEE. There are 17 residues in the CDR3.

The V gene is TRBV18, the J gene TRBJ2-1, with D possibly TRBD2 on 5 matching bases. V dropped 3 bases and J dropped 0 bases, with 15 bases sitting between them. The germline CDR1 and CDR2 sequences are KGHSH and LQKENI. The CDR3 is 17 amino acids. The CDR3 nucleotides are TGTGCCAGCTCACCTCGTGACCGGGAAAGCTCCTACAATGAGCAGTTCTTC. Its translation is CASSPRDRESSYNEQFF. Looking up the rest from reference TRBV18 and TRBJ2-1 gives the full variable domain: NAGVMQNPRHLVRRRGQEARLRCSPMKGHSHVYWYRQLPEEGLKFMVYLQKENIIDESGMPKERFSAEFPKEGPSILRIQQVVRGDSAAYFCASSPRDRESSYNEQFFGPGTRLTVL.

The chain is built from TRBV5-6 and TRBJ2-7; the D gene is possibly TRBD1 (5 bases). CDR1 is SGHDT and CDR2 is YYEEEE in the germline V gene. Trimming removed 0 bases at V and 3 bases at J, with 10 bases between. The CDR3 has 14 residues. CDR3 protein: CASSLVGTGYEQYF. The CDR3 DNA reads TGTGCCAGCAGCTTGGTCGGAACAGGCTACGAGCAGTACTTC.